The 7 T cell receptor beta chains listed next were all sequenced from one sample in a study of Tregs in tolerant kidney transplant recipients. Assay used: immunoSEQ multiplex PCR; TCRdb lists only in-frame clones, some missing. The sample has tens of thousands of clones, roughly 84% seen once. The specimen was CD4+ T cells from blood. The receptors derive from a human donor in good health.

V is TRBV25-1 and J is TRBJ2-3, with 7 bases identical to TRBD1. The germline V gene has CDR1 MGHDK and CDR2 SYGVNS. J gave up 0 bases and V 3 bases, and 0 bases lay outside the gene matches. This CDR3 has 14 amino acids. In nucleotides, the CDR3 is TGTGCCAGCAGTGACAGGGGGAGCACAGATACGCAGTATTTT. Its translation: CASSDRGSTDTQYF.

The rearrangement uses TRBV5-1 and TRBJ1-3, with D possibly matching TRBD1 (6 bases). The CDR3 length is 15 residues. The ends were cut back, 4 bases at V and 0 bases at J, with 11 bases in the middle. Germline V gene sequence: CDR1 SGHRS, CDR2 YFSETQ. This chain's CDR3 is CASSQGGDSGNTIYF. CDR3 nucleotides: TGCGCCAGCAGCCAAGGGGGAGACTCTGGAAACACCATATATTTT.

The V gene is TRBV4-2, the J gene TRBJ2-3; 7 nucleotides agree with TRBD1. V lost 0 bases to trimming and J lost 1 base; unmatched junction nucleotides: 7. Per the germline V gene, CDR1 is LGHNA and CDR2 is YNFKEQ. This CDR3 region has 17 residues. This chain's CDR3 is CASSQEGTGQGTDTQYF. The CDR3, as DNA: TGTGCCAGCAGCCAAGAGGGGACCGGACAGGGCACAGATACGCAGTATTTT.

This chain links TRBV29-1 with TRBJ2-5, with D hard to call. Per germline, CDR1 SQVTM and CDR2 ANQGSEA. Trimming removed 4 bases from V and 5 bases from J, with 8 bases in between. The CDR3 extends over 11 amino acids. The CDR3 protein is CSVVVGETQYF. CDR3 coding DNA: TGCAGCGTTGTGGTAGGGGAGACCCAGTACTTC.

The chain links TRBV19 to TRBJ1-2, with D unresolved. The CDR3 contains 15 residues. The V end was cut by 1 base, the J end by 0 bases, with 9 bases between. Germline values: CDR1 LNHDA, CDR2 SQIVND (reference sequence). This chain's CDR3 is CASSIGAGANYGYTF. CDR3 DNA: TGTGCCAGTAGTATAGGAGCAGGAGCTAACTATGGCTACACCTTC.

V and J are TRBV5-5 and TRBJ2-3; D is perhaps TRBD2 (5 bases). This CDR3 region has 16 residues. Germline CDR1 SGHKS, CDR2 YYEKEE (reference sequence). The V end was cut by 2 bases, the J end by 1 base, with 14 bases between. This chain's CDR3 is CASSFVLGRGTDTQYF. CDR3 DNA: TGTGCCAGCAGCTTCGTTTTAGGGAGAGGCACAGATACGCAGTATTTT.

V usage is TRBV11-2 and J usage is TRBJ2-1; a possible D gene is TRBD2 (5 bases). Trimming cost V 4 bases and J 10 bases, with 14 bases left between them. CDR3 size: 13 residues. The germline CDR1 and CDR2 sequences are SGHAT and FQNNGV. The CDR3 nucleotides are TGTGCCAGCAGCTCCGGGGTCCTAACGGAGCAGTTCTTC. It yields the protein CASSSGVLTEQFF.